This note documents a single T cell receptor (beta chain) sequence. Original processing notes: Nucleated cell counts were estimated from reference gene primer amplification. Produced via immunoSEQ multiplex PCR; TCRdb's table is partial and in-frame only. From that table come the V and J calls and clone size; the DNA was used to work out D and trimming. The repertoire holds some 85,000 clones, with around 89% as singletons. This entry is derived from a study of blood T cell repertoires in COVID-19. Across the whole study: The study drew acute and convalescent COVID-19 samples from the United States, Italy and Spain.

V lost 4 bases to trimming and J lost 6 bases; unmatched junction nucleotides: 12. This CDR3 spans 17 amino acids. Germline V gene lookup returns CDR1 MNHNS and CDR2 SASEGT. This rearrangement joins TRBV6-1 to TRBJ2-2, with 9 bases identical to TRBD1. This TCR was recovered from a man in his forties or fifties with acute or convalescent COVID-19. Sequenced material: peripheral blood. CDR3 nucleotide sequence: TGTGCCAGCAGTGGCCGCCGAGGACAGGGGATTTCCGGGGAGCTGTTTTTT. Protein product: CASSGRRGQGISGELFF.